A selection of T cell receptor beta chains follows, all from one sample in a study of blood T cell repertoires in COVID-19. Data came from immunoSEQ multiplex PCR; TCRdb stores just in-frame clones and leaves some out. This sample has about 59,000 clones, with 81% found just once. Sequenced sample: peripheral blood. These receptors were collected from a woman older than 75 with active or convalescent COVID-19. The CDR3 runs from the conserved cysteine through the conserved F or W. A D gene is named only where the DNA matches it firmly. Some rows have no size entry. The others give once, few or many, or a class for an expanded clone.

>few|TRBV27|-|TRBJ1-6
TGTGCCAGCAGTTTAATACAGAATTCACCCCTCCACTTT
CASSLIQNSPLHF
>few|TRBV7-2|-|TRBJ2-3
TGTGCCAGCAGGCCTACGGGGAATACGCAGTATTTT
CASRPTGNTQYF
>-|TRBV7-8|TRBD2|TRBJ2-7
TGTGCCAGCAGCTTAAGGTTGGGGGGGAGCTACGAGCAGTACTTC
CASSLRLGGSYEQYF
>-|TRBV6-6|-|TRBJ2-3
TGTGCCAGCAGTTACTCGAACGTGGCCACAGATACGCAGTATTTT
CASSYSNVATDTQYF
>-|TRBV9|TRBD1|TRBJ2-3
TGTGCCAGCAGCAAGCAAGGGACAGGGGGGTTCGGAGATACGCAGTATTTT
CASSKQGTGGFGDTQYF
>-|TRBV2|-|TRBJ1-2
TGTGCCAGCAGAGAACGAGGGCTGGGGGGCTACACCTTC
CASRERGLGGYTF
>-|TRBV4-3|-|TRBJ2-7
TGCGCCAGCAGTCCGCAGGGGCTCCCCTACGAGCAGTACTTC
CASSPQGLPYEQYF
>-|TRBV24-1|TRBD2|TRBJ2-1
TGTGCCACCAGTGAAGCGGGGGCTTACAATGAGCAGTTCTTC
CATSEAGAYNEQFF
>-|TRBV19|TRBD1|TRBJ1-5
TGTGCCAGTAGTTCCGGGACAGGGCTTGGTCAGCCCCAGCATTTT
CASSSGTGLGQPQHF
>-|TRBV7-2|-|TRBJ2-7
TGTGCCAGCAGCTTAGGAGGGGGTATGCGCGAGCAGTACTTC
CASSLGGGMREQYF
>-|TRBV5-6|-|TRBJ1-2
TGTGCCAGCAGCTACAAGAAAAACTATGGCTACACCTTC
CASSYKKNYGYTF
>-|TRBV14|TRBD2|TRBJ2-1
TGTGCCAGCAGCCAACGGACTAGCGATCGCAATGAGCAGTTCTTC
CASSQRTSDRNEQFF
>-|TRBV5-1|TRBD2|TRBJ2-1
TGCGCCAGCAGCTTCGAGGCTAGCGGGGGACGGGAGCAGTTCTTC
CASSFEASGGREQFF
>-|TRBV5-1|-|TRBJ2-5
TGCGCCAGCAGCCACGGCGGGGCGAAAGAGACCCAGTACTTC
CASSHGGAKETQYF
>-|TRBV6-5|TRBD1|TRBJ2-7
TGTGCCAGCAGTTACGGCGGGACAGGTATCTACGAGCAGTACTTC
CASSYGGTGIYEQYF
>-|TRBV19|-|TRBJ2-7
TGTGCCAGTAGTCAGGACACCTACTCCTACGAGCAGTACTTC
CASSQDTYSYEQYF
>-|TRBV5-4|TRBD1|TRBJ1-3
TGTGCCAGCAGACGAAACCCAGGACAGGCGAGCTCTGGAAACACCATATATTTT
CASRRNPGQASSGNTIYF
>-|TRBV19|-|TRBJ1-2
TGTGCCAGTAGTCCGAGGCCTCTCTATGGCTACACCTTC
CASSPRPLYGYTF
>-|TRBV15|-|TRBJ1-5
TGTGCCATCAGGACGGGGAATCAGCCCCAGCATTTT
CAIRTGNQPQHF
>-|TRBV7-9|-|TRBJ2-3
TGTGCCAGCAGCCCAGGGGTGGGGACAGATACGCAGTATTTT
CASSPGVGTDTQYF
>-|TRBV27|TRBD1|TRBJ2-5
TGTGCCAGCAGGGGGACAGGGTTTATGGAGACCCAGTACTTC
CASRGTGFMETQYF
>-|TRBV9|-|TRBJ2-3
TGTGCCAGCAGCAAGCGACTAGTGTCAGATACGCAGTATTTT
CASSKRLVSDTQYF
>-|TRBV24-1|TRBD2|TRBJ2-3
TGTGCCACCAGTGATTTTACAGCGGGGGGCATAGATACGCAGTATTTT
CATSDFTAGGIDTQYF
>-|TRBV19|TRBD1|TRBJ1-3
TGTGCCAGTCATTCCGAGCGGACAGGCAGCGGAAACACCATATATTTT
CASHSERTGSGNTIYF
>-|TRBV5-4|TRBD1|TRBJ2-7
TGTGCCAGCAGCTTGGGGGGACAGGCCGGGGGATTCGAGCAGTACTTC
CASSLGGQAGGFEQYF
>-|TRBV19|TRBD1|TRBJ1-6
TGTGCCAGTACCGGGACAGAGCTACAAAATTCACCCCTCCACTTT
CASTGTELQNSPLHF
>-|TRBV7-2|TRBD1|TRBJ1-3
TGTGCCAGCAGCTTAGATCCGGGACAGGGAAACACCATATATTTT
CASSLDPGQGNTIYF
>-|TRBV5-6|-|TRBJ1-1
TGTGCCAGCAGCTTACAGGTGCTAAACACTGAAGCTTTCTTT
CASSLQVLNTEAFF
>-|TRBV3-1/TRBV3-2|-|TRBJ1-6
TGTGCCAGCAGCCCGCAGGGGCAGATGGGTAATTCACCCCTCCACTTT
CASSPQGQMGNSPLHF
>-|TRBV6-5|TRBD1|TRBJ2-7
TGTGCCAGCAGTACCGGGACAGGGAGGGAACACGAGCAGTACTTC
CASSTGTGREHEQYF
>-|TRBV2|TRBD1|TRBJ2-2
TGTGCCAGCAGTGAACAGGACAGGAGCACCGGGGAGCTGTTTTTT
CASSEQDRSTGELFF
>-|TRBV27|-|TRBJ2-5
TGTGCCAGCAGTTCGCAAGAGACCCAGTACTTC
CASSSQETQYF
>-|TRBV3-1/TRBV3-2|TRBD2|TRBJ2-1
TGTGCCAGCAGCGTGACTAGCGGGGGGGTCAATGAGCAGTTCTTC
CASSVTSGGVNEQFF
>few|TRBV4-1|-|TRBJ1-1
TGCGCCAGCAGCCAAGAACCCCCAGGGAGGGGGTCTGAAGCTTTCTTT
CASSQEPPGRGSEAFF
>-|TRBV5-1|-|TRBJ1-3
TGCGCCAGCACCCCAGATCCGTCCTCTGGAAACACCATATATTTT
CASTPDPSSGNTIYF